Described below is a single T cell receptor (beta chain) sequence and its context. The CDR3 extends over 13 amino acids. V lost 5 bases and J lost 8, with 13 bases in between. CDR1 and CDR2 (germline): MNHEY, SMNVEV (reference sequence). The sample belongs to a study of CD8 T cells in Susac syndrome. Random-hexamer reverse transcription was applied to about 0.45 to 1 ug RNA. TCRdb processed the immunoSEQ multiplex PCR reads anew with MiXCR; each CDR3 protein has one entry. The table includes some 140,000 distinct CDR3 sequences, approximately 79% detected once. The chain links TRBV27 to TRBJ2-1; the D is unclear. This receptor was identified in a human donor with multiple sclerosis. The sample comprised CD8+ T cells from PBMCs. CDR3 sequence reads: CASSRKDWDEQFF. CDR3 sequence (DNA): TGTGCCAGCAGTCGAAAAGACTGGGATGAGCAGTTCTTC.